This T cell receptor beta chain stems from a study of post-analysis software for immune sequencing data. Germline CDR1 MNHEY, CDR2 SVGAGI. The CDR3 runs to 15 residues. Deletions cut 2 bases from V and 7 bases from J, with 12 bases between. Unique molecular identifiers had been added to the TCR beta cDNA libraries. T cells numbering about 1 to 10 million gave rise to some 500,000 cDNA molecules. MiXCR, run by TCRdb on the PCR reads, gives a single entry per CDR3 protein. Of a few hundred thousand distinct CDR3 sequences listed, approximately 37% are singletons. Notes on this clonotype: Its specificity is unknown.

Study-level points and caveats: F measure clustering grouped samples strongly by preparation batch. Compared with controls, patients had more of about five TRBV segments, including TRBV5-6, TRBV5-1 and TRBV20-1.

The chain joins TRBV6-5 to TRBJ1-6; a possible D gene is TRBD1 (5 bases). The receptor's source is a girl aged 2 to 9 with multiple sclerosis. Sequenced material: blood. For the CDR3, the DNA is TGTGCCAGCAGTTACGACGGGACGGAGAATTCACCCCTCCACTTT. Translating gives CASSYDGTENSPLHF.